This is a list of T cell receptor beta chains from one sample in a study of T cells after yellow fever vaccination. MiXCR, run by TCRdb on the 5' RACE reads, gives a single entry per CDR3 protein. The sample yields under 500,000 distinct CDR3 sequences, 15% to 20% seen once. The input for sequencing was PBMCs, taken before the yellow fever booster vaccination. These receptors were obtained from a man aged 18 to 29 who received the YFV17D yellow fever vaccine. Each CDR3 is given without its conserved first and last residue.

j_call: TRBJ2-7
v_call: TRBV21-1
cdr3_aa: ASTPGTLRSNHSYEQY

j_call: TRBJ2-5
v_call: TRBV4-1
cdr3_aa: ASSQDQPGRSETQY

j_call: TRBJ2-5
v_call: TRBV7-6
cdr3_aa: ASSLGTGMGETQY

j_call: TRBJ2-6
v_call: TRBV12-3/TRBV12-4
cdr3_aa: ASHAGQGFSGANVLT

j_call: TRBJ2-1
v_call: TRBV29-1
cdr3_aa: SADRGLTNEQF

j_call: TRBJ2-5
v_call: TRBV13
cdr3_aa: ASSPWRQGGTQY

j_call: TRBJ2-6
v_call: TRBV7-9
cdr3_aa: ASSGQGRGANVLT

j_call: TRBJ1-6
v_call: TRBV6-2/TRBV6-3
cdr3_aa: ASGRSGDSPLH

j_call: TRBJ2-3
v_call: TRBV7-2
cdr3_aa: ASRYGGAADTQY

j_call: TRBJ2-1
v_call: TRBV11-2
cdr3_aa: ASSASGEVSSYNEQF

j_call: TRBJ2-7
v_call: TRBV20-1
cdr3_aa: SARGSGTYEQY

j_call: TRBJ2-3
v_call: TRBV5-1
cdr3_aa: ASSWTAGGEGDTQY

j_call: TRBJ2-2
v_call: TRBV5-1
cdr3_aa: ASKGTGDTGELF

j_call: TRBJ2-3
v_call: TRBV4-2
cdr3_aa: ASSQAGRGGADTQY

j_call: TRBJ1-1
v_call: TRBV4-2
cdr3_aa: ASSQDRAGTEAF